The 23 T cell receptor beta chains given below trace back to one sample, sequenced in a study of cytomegalovirus exposure and HLA in healthy donors. Profiled with immunoSEQ multiplex PCR; TCRdb holds only in-frame clones, not every one. Here the sample spans more than 140,000 clones, 85% to 90% being singletons. Input material: PBMCs. These receptors all come from a woman younger than 35 in good health and CMV-seropositive.

In this sample, this clone turned up a few times. The rearrangement joins TRBV2 to TRBJ2-7, with 16 bases matching TRBD2. V dropped 5 bases and J dropped 0; count of bases not matched to a gene: 4. The germline gives CDR1 SNHLY, CDR2 FYNNEI. The CDR3 runs to 17 residues. The CDR3 DNA follows: TGTGCCAGCAGTAAGGGACTAGCGGGAGGGAGCTCCTACGAGCAGTACTTC. Translated, it gives CASSKGLAGGSSYEQYF.

This chain connects TRBV5-1 to TRBJ2-7; 13 positions agree with TRBD2. Germline V gene lookup returns CDR1 SGHRS and CDR2 YFSETQ. The CDR3 totals 17 residues. V shed 0 bases, J shed 4 bases, and the junction held 7 bases outside the gene matches. The CDR3 region has the DNA TGCGCCAGCAGCTTGGCAATCCCGACTAGCGGGAGGTACGAGCAGTACTTC. It translates to CASSLAIPTSGRYEQYF.

This rearrangement joins TRBV29-1 to TRBJ2-7; a possible D gene is TRBD1 (6 bases). In germline, CDR1 is SQVTM, CDR2 ANQGSEA. This CDR3 comprises 15 residues. The V and J ends lost 4 bases and 5 bases respectively, with 21 bases between them. CDR3 nucleotides: TGCAGCGTTGGGGTTTACAGGGCAAGTGTCCACGAGCAGTACTTC. Protein: CSVGVYRASVHEQYF.

The chain combines TRBV7-8 with TRBJ1-4; TRBD1 matches at 8 bases. With V trimmed by 2 bases and J by 7 bases, 9 bases remained unmatched. Germline lookup yields CDR1 SGHVS and CDR2 FQNEAQ. The CDR3 consists of 16 residues. The CDR3 spells CASSLSRTGRSEKLFF. The DNA of the CDR3 is TGTGCCAGCAGCTTATCGCGGACAGGGAGGAGTGAAAAACTGTTTTTT. Full variable domain (remainder filled in from reference TRBV7-8 and TRBJ1-4): GAGVSQSPRYKVAKRGQDVALRCDPISGHVSLFWYQQALGQGPEFLTYFQNEAQLDKSGLPSDRFFAERPEGSVSTLKIQRTQQEDSAVYLCASSLSRTGRSEKLFFGSGTQLSVL.

The chain couples TRBV19 to TRBJ2-7, with 7 nucleotides matching TRBD1. Losses at the gene ends were 6 bases for V and 6 bases for J; bases not matched to a gene: 8. This CDR3 spans 13 amino acids. Germline lookup yields CDR1 LNHDA and CDR2 SQIVND (reference sequence). The CDR3 bases are TGTGCCAGTAGAAGAAGACAGGGAAGCGAGCAGTACTTC. This sequence encodes CASRRRQGSEQYF.

The rearrangement joins TRBV19 to TRBJ2-7, with 7 bases identical to TRBD2. Germline V gene data show CDR1 as LNHDA and CDR2 as SQIVND (reference sequence). J lost 2 bases, V lost 3 bases, and 7 bases had no gene match. The CDR3 length is 15 residues. CDR3 region: CASSINAGDTYEQYF. CDR3 DNA sequence: TGTGCCAGTAGTATTAATGCGGGGGATACCTACGAGCAGTACTTC.

The rearrangement uses TRBV5-4 and TRBJ2-3; 11 nucleotides agree with TRBD2. V lost 4 bases and J lost 5; bases outside the gene matches: 9. The CDR3 is 16 amino acids. Germline lookup yields CDR1 SGHNT and CDR2 YYREEE (reference sequence). The CDR3 nucleotides are TGTGCCAGCAGCCCGACTAGCGGGGCCCGGGGAGATACGCAGTATTTT. Translation gives CASSPTSGARGDTQYF. Based on the CDR3 plus reference TRBV5-4 and TRBJ2-3, the full variable domain is ETGVTQSPTHLIKTRGQQVTLRCSSQSGHNTVSWYQQALGQGPQFIFQYYREEENGRGNFPPRFSGLQFPNYSSELNVNALELDDSALYLCASSPTSGARGDTQYFGPGTRLTVL.

The chain is built from TRBV9 and TRBJ2-1, with D perhaps matching TRBD2 (6 bases). Trimming stripped 0 bases from V and 6 bases from J, with 10 bases between. Germline assignment: CDR1 SGDLS and CDR2 YYNGEE. The CDR3 runs to 14 residues. The CDR3 loop reads CASSVATGVNEQFF. The CDR3 bases are TGTGCCAGCAGCGTAGCGACGGGAGTCAATGAGCAGTTCTTC.

The V call is TRBV30, the J call TRBJ2-1; D may be TRBD2 (5 bases). The CDR3 is made up of 14 amino acids. CDR1 is GTSNPN, CDR2 SVGIG, per germline (reference sequence). Trimming removed 0 bases at V and 0 bases at J, with 6 bases between. The CDR3, as DNA: TGTGCCTGGAGTGTACGGGGCTCCTACAATGAGCAGTTCTTC. Protein sequence: CAWSVRGSYNEQFF.

The rearrangement joins TRBV4-1 to TRBJ2-3, with 7 bases lining up with TRBD2. With 4 bases clipped from V and 2 bases from J, the junction kept 12 bases outside the gene matches. This CDR3 has 17 residues. Germline loops: CDR1 MGHRA, CDR2 YSYEKL. In DNA, the CDR3 is TGCGCCAGCAGCCCCACCCCTGGCGGGAGTCCCACAGATACGCAGTATTTT. It codes for CASSPTPGGSPTDTQYF.

The chain links TRBV9 to TRBJ2-2; D remains ambiguous. The CDR3 totals 15 residues. Germline values: CDR1 SGDLS, CDR2 YYNGEE. Trimming pared 2 bases from V and 0 bases from J, leaving 8 bases between. CDR3 loop: CASSVTPANTGELFF. The CDR3 DNA is TGTGCCAGCAGCGTTACGCCAGCGAACACCGGGGAGCTGTTTTTT.

V gene TRBV4-2 combines with J gene TRBJ2-1; TRBD2 aligns across 7 bases. CDR1 is LGHNA, CDR2 YNFKEQ, per germline. This CDR3 is built from 15 residues. The trim removed 6 bases at V and 5 bases at J, leaving 10 bases unmatched. CDR3 region: CASRELAELDNEQFF. CDR3 DNA: TGTGCCAGCAGAGAGCTAGCGGAACTAGACAATGAGCAGTTCTTC.

This clone was detected once. The chain carries TRBV7-3 and TRBJ2-7, with a tentative D call TRBD2 (6 bases). Trimming removed 2 bases from V and 7 bases from J, with 18 bases in between. CDR1 and CDR2 from the germline V gene are SGHTA and FQGTGA. This CDR3 spans 15 amino acids. CDR3 amino acids: CASSLVPAEGTEQYF. In DNA form, the CDR3 reads TGTGCCAGCAGCTTAGTCCCAGCGGAGGGTACGGAGCAGTACTTC. Combining the CDR3 with reference TRBV7-3 and TRBJ2-7 gives the whole variable domain GAGVSQTPSNKVTEKGKYVELRCDPISGHTALYWYRQSLGQGPEFLIYFQGTGAADDSGLPNDRFFAVRPEGSVSTLKIQRTERGDSAVYLCASSLVPAEGTEQYFGPGTRLTVT.

The chain has TRBV5-1 and TRBJ2-1, with 13 positions matching TRBD2. There are 16 residues in the CDR3. The germline gives CDR1 SGHRS, CDR2 YFSETQ. Trimming removed 3 bases from V and 8 bases from J; junction bases left unmatched: 8. As DNA, the CDR3 is TGCGCCAGCAGCTCCTCACTAGCGGGAGGGAGGGATGAGCAGTTCTTC. Its protein is CASSSSLAGGRDEQFF.

The rearrangement joins TRBV9 to TRBJ2-3; TRBD2 matches 10 bases. This CDR3 has 15 amino acids. V was clipped by 6 bases and J by 2 bases; unmatched bases: 6. CDR1 SGDLS and CDR2 YYNGEE come from the germline V gene. CDR3 in amino acids: CASTKREGLTDTQYF. The CDR3 coding sequence is TGTGCCAGCACCAAGCGGGAGGGCCTCACAGATACGCAGTATTTT. The full variable domain, in which reference TRBV9 and TRBJ2-3 provide the parts outside the CDR3, is DSGVTQTPKHLITATGQRVTLRCSPRSGDLSVYWYQQSLDQGLQFLIQYYNGEERAKGNILERFSAQQFPDLHSELNLSSLELGDSALYFCASTKREGLTDTQYFGPGTRLTVL.

CDR3 nucleotide sequence: TGTGCCAGCAGCGCCCAAGGACAGGGGAGCACTGAAGCTTTCTTT. It encodes CASSAQGQGSTEAFF. V is TRBV9 and J is TRBJ1-1, with TRBD1 matching 9 bases. V dropped 3 bases and J dropped 4; count of bases not matched to a gene: 7. Germline CDR1 and CDR2: SGDLS and YYNGEE. The CDR3 has 15 amino acids.

V gene TRBV30 combines with J gene TRBJ2-5; 8 bases map to TRBD1. Looked up from germline, CDR1 is GTSNPN and CDR2 is SVGIG (reference sequence). This CDR3 comprises 12 residues. The V gene end was trimmed by 5 bases and the J gene end by 2 bases; junction bases not matched to a gene: 1. CDR3 residues: CAWDRGQETQYF. The DNA of the CDR3 is TGTGCCTGGGACAGGGGTCAAGAGACCCAGTACTTC.

The CDR3 DNA sequence: TGTGCCAGCAGCTTAAACGAGGACTATATTCTCAATGAGCAGTTCTTC. Protein sequence: CASSLNEDYILNEQFF. The chain recombines TRBV13 with TRBJ2-1, with TRBD2 as a possible D gene (6 bases). With 2 bases removed from V and 6 bases from J, the gap between germline ends came to 17 bases. Per germline, CDR1 PRHDT and CDR2 FYEKMQ (reference sequence). The CDR3 contains 16 residues.

The chain has TRBV28 and TRBJ1-2; TRBD1 matches at 9 bases. The CDR3 totals 13 residues. The V gene's germline CDR1 is MDHEN and CDR2 SYDVKM. After removal of 6 bases from V and 8 bases from J, the junction contained 7 bases not matched to a gene. For the CDR3, the DNA is TGTGCCAGCAGGTCACAGGGGGCAATCGGCTACACCTTC. It encodes CASRSQGAIGYTF.

In DNA, the CDR3 is TGTGCCAGCAGCTTTAAGGACGGGAGGATTTTTGTTTCCTACGAGCAGTACTTC. The encoded protein is CASSFKDGRIFVSYEQYF. The chain has TRBV11-2 and TRBJ2-7; 7 bases are shared with TRBD2. The CDR3 has 18 amino acids. V lost 3 bases and J lost 1; bases outside the gene matches: 15. Germline lookup yields CDR1 SGHAT and CDR2 FQNNGV.

The chain employs TRBV2 and TRBJ2-1; 10 bases match TRBD2. CDR3 length equals 15 residues. The V gene end was trimmed by 6 bases and the J gene end by 8 bases; junction bases not matched to a gene: 10. CDR1 and CDR2 (germline): SNHLY, FYNNEI. The DNA of the CDR3 is TGTGCCAGCAGGACGGAGATACTAGCGGGACATGAGCAGTTCTTC. Its protein is CASRTEILAGHEQFF.

In this sample, this clone turned up once. This rearrangement joins TRBV4-1 to TRBJ1-1, with a tentative D call TRBD1 (5 bases). The CDR3 covers 14 residues. Germline CDR1 and CDR2: MGHRA and YSYEKL. Between the trimmed V and J ends, which lost 4 bases and 1 base, there was a span of 10 bases. The CDR3 DNA follows: TGCGCCAGCAGCCTCCGACAGCCGAACACTGAAGCTTTCTTT. It is translated as CASSLRQPNTEAFF.

This chain joins TRBV10-3 and TRBJ1-5; D is unclear. CDR1 and CDR2 (germline): ENHRY, SYGVKD. This CDR3 comprises 11 residues. V lost 3 bases and J lost 10, with 7 bases in between. The CDR3 loop is CAISESGPQHF. CDR3 DNA sequence: TGTGCCATCAGTGAATCGGGACCCCAGCATTTT.